This T cell receptor (beta chain) was retrieved from a study of early T cells in non-severe SARS-CoV-2 infection. Across the whole study: Unsorted whole blood bulk RNA was sequenced, with unpaired chains.

This clonotype showed up just a few times. The antigen is unknown. Individual cDNA molecules were tagged with unique molecular identifiers, the study reported. TCRdb itself ran the 5' RACE reads through MiXCR, one entry per CDR3 protein. The data show around 50,000 distinct CDR3 sequences, with around 12% seen just once and about 3.1% held by the top ten. Germline V gene data show CDR1 as LGHDT and CDR2 as YNNKEL (reference sequence). Losses at the gene ends were 0 bases for V and 6 bases for J; bases not matched to a gene: 4. The CDR3 loop spans 15 amino acids. Study-level results: VDJdb-based matching was biased toward anti-spike CD8 responses and missed private and CD4 specificities.

This TCR was sampled from an adult who was a healthcare worker with PCR-confirmed SARS-CoV-2 infection or an uninfected control (not recorded which). The genes are TRBV3-1 and TRBJ2-1; 8 bases match TRBD1. The specimen sequenced was whole blood. The chain's CDR3 is CASSQEQGEFNEQFF. CDR3 DNA: TGTGCCAGCAGCCAAGAACAGGGGGAGTTCAATGAGCAGTTCTTC.